This passage covers 23 T cell receptor beta chains from one sample sequenced in a study of blood T cell repertoires in COVID-19. Sequencing used immunoSEQ multiplex PCR; TCRdb keeps in-frame clones, though not all of them. The sample contains 90,000 or so clones, approximately 70% of which appear only once. The sequencing input was peripheral blood. The receptors derive from a woman aged 60-75 years in a cohort sampled during active or convalescent COVID-19.

The genes are TRBV19 and TRBJ1-2, with 7 positions matching TRBD1. Germline values: CDR1 LNHDA, CDR2 SQIVND (reference sequence). CDR3 length: 12 amino acids. V shed 6 bases, J shed 4 bases, and the junction held 2 bases outside the gene matches. The CDR3 DNA is TGTGCCAGTAGACGGGACAGCTATGGCTACACCTTC. This sequence encodes CASRRDSYGYTF.

This clone has more than one count but fewer than ten. The chain is built from TRBV6-7 and TRBJ2-4; D possibly corresponds to TRBD2 (7 bases). TRBV6-7 is sorted into the ORF group, with uncertain function. Trimming removed 5 bases at V and 0 bases at J, with 20 bases between. The CDR3 contains 18 residues. CDR3 nucleotides: TGTGCCAGCAGTCCGAATTGGGGGGGCCGACTAGCCAAAAACATTCAGTACTTC. The encoded protein is CASSPNWGGRLAKNIQYF.

The rearrangement uses TRBV28 and TRBJ1-1; weak D call: TRBD1 (5 bases). CDR3 length: 15 amino acids. From germline, CDR1 is MDHEN and CDR2 SYDVKM. Deletions cut 7 bases from V and 4 bases from J, with 19 bases between. CDR3 coding DNA: TGTGCCAGCATGGGGGGTGGGGGATCGAGCACTGAAGCTTTCTTT. Translated: CASMGGGGSSTEAFF.

The V gene is TRBV7-3, the J gene TRBJ2-3; the D gene is possibly TRBD2 (6 bases). V lost 4 bases, J lost 4 bases, and 18 bases lay in between. Germline CDR1 is SGHTA and CDR2 is FQGTGA. The CDR3 is made up of 16 amino acids. DNA for the CDR3: TGTGCCAGCAGCTCCCGGACTAACAGTCTCGCAGATACGCAGTATTTT. Translating it yields CASSSRTNSLADTQYF.

This chain links TRBV28 with TRBJ1-2, with no clear D. V gave up 2 bases and J gave up 2 bases, with 9 bases separating them. Looked up from germline, CDR1 is MDHEN and CDR2 is SYDVKM. The CDR3 sequence is 14 residues long. The CDR3, as DNA: TGTGCCAGCAGTTTACAGAATCGAAACTATGGCTACACCTTC. It is translated as CASSLQNRNYGYTF.

The chain has TRBV4-1 and TRBJ2-3, with TRBD2 matching 12 bases. The V gene end was trimmed by 1 base and the J gene end by 6 bases; junction bases not matched to a gene: 11. Germline V gene data show CDR1 as MGHRA and CDR2 as YSYEKL. The CDR3 length is 18 residues. The CDR3 here is CASSQARLAGDKPDTQYF. The CDR3 region has the DNA TGCGCCAGCAGCCAAGCTAGACTAGCGGGGGACAAACCGGATACGCAGTATTTT.

This clone was counted a few times. This rearrangement joins TRBV6-6 to TRBJ2-5, with D possibly matching TRBD1 (5 bases). The CDR3 contains 15 residues. V was trimmed by 5 bases and J by 3 bases, leaving 16 bases between them. The germline V gene encodes CDR1 MNHNY and CDR2 SVGAGI (reference sequence). The CDR3, as DNA: TGTGCCAGCAGTCGGGCCCGGACAACTGAAGAGACCCAGTACTTC. It encodes CASSRARTTEETQYF.

The rearrangement uses TRBV19 and TRBJ1-1; D not certain. With 5 bases removed from V and 1 base from J, the gap between germline ends came to 8 bases. CDR3 length: 13 residues. Germline V CDR1 and CDR2: LNHDA, SQIVND (reference sequence). CDR3 sequence: CASSSRWNTEAFF. DNA for the CDR3: TGTGCCAGTAGTTCGAGGTGGAACACTGAAGCTTTCTTT.

CDR3 DNA: TGCGCCAGCAGCCAAATTTCGGGGGGCGGCGGCACAGATACGCAGTATTTT. Protein product: CASSQISGGGGTDTQYF. The chain couples TRBV4-1 to TRBJ2-3; possibly TRBD2 for D (7 bases). This CDR3 has 17 residues. Germline CDR1 MGHRA, CDR2 YSYEKL. Trimming removed 2 bases at V and 1 base at J, with 16 bases between.

This CDR3 is CASSTNPLDRRGAELGQPQHF. CDR3 sequence (DNA): TGTGCCAGCAGTACAAACCCACTGGACAGGCGGGGTGCTGAACTAGGTCAGCCCCAGCATTTT. This chain connects TRBV2 to TRBJ1-5, with TRBD1 identical over 7 bases. Unmatched junction bases numbered 28, after V lost 5 bases and J lost 6 bases. The CDR3 contains 21 residues. Germline CDR1 reads SNHLY; CDR2 reads FYNNEI.

The CDR3 nucleotides read TGTGCCAGCAGCCCCAGGACAGGCACTGAAGCTTTCTTT. As protein: CASSPRTGTEAFF. The chain joins TRBV11-2 to TRBJ1-1, with 7 bases matching TRBD1. This CDR3 is 13 amino acids long. The trim removed 5 bases at V and 4 bases at J, leaving 4 bases unmatched. The germline V gene has CDR1 SGHAT and CDR2 FQNNGV.

V is TRBV19 and J is TRBJ1-2; D might be TRBD1 (6 bases). From germline, CDR1 is LNHDA and CDR2 SQIVND (reference sequence). The V end was cut by 6 bases, the J end by 4 bases, with 18 bases between. This CDR3 region has 15 residues. CDR3 nucleotides: TGTGCCAGTAGAACACCGGGACACCTTGGCTATGGCTACACCTTC. Residues: CASRTPGHLGYGYTF. Using reference TRBV19 and TRBJ1-2 for the parts outside the CDR3, the full variable domain is DGGITQSPKYLFRKEGQNVTLSCEQNLNHDAMYWYRQDPGQGLRLIYYSQIVNDFQKGDIAEGYSVSREKKESFPLTVTSAQKNPTAFYLCASRTPGHLGYGYTFGSGTRLTVV.

This chain connects TRBV6-5 to TRBJ2-5; D perhaps matches TRBD1 (5 bases). Germline CDR1 reads MNHEY; CDR2 reads SVGAGI. Trimming took off 6 bases at V and 1 base at J, with 9 bases between the two ends. The CDR3 covers 13 residues. CDR3 protein: CASRRQIQETQYF. Written as DNA, the CDR3 is TGTGCCAGCAGGAGACAGATCCAAGAGACCCAGTACTTC.

This clone was counted many times. V is TRBV2 and J is TRBJ1-3; 8 bases agree with TRBD1. Germline trimming cut 4 bases from V and 5 bases from J; bases unmatched to any gene: 7. This CDR3 contains 15 residues. Germline loops: CDR1 SNHLY, CDR2 FYNNEI. Here the CDR3 reads CASSGSAGGRNTIYF. CDR3 bases: TGTGCCAGCAGTGGGTCGGCAGGGGGCCGAAACACCATATATTTT.

This chain joins TRBV27 and TRBJ1-6; D is possibly TRBD1 (6 bases). From germline, CDR1 is MNHEY and CDR2 SMNVEV (reference sequence). The CDR3 loop spans 15 amino acids. The ends were cut back, 6 bases at V and 6 bases at J, with 15 bases in the middle. CDR3 in DNA: TGTGCCAGCAGGGCGGGGGCAGGCCTTAATTCACCCCTCCACTTT. It encodes CASRAGAGLNSPLHF.

The chain employs TRBV5-1 and TRBJ1-4; possibly TRBD1 for D (5 bases). CDR1 is SGHRS and CDR2 is YFSETQ in the germline V gene. This CDR3 comprises 14 residues. V dropped 4 bases and J dropped 3 bases, with 10 bases sitting between them. The CDR3 is CASSAGGPNEKLFF. DNA of the CDR3: TGCGCCAGCAGCGCGGGGGGACCTAATGAAAAACTGTTTTTT.

V usage is TRBV3-1 (or the pseudogene TRBV3-2) and J usage is TRBJ1-2; 9 bases match TRBD1. CDR3 length equals 15 residues. Trimming took 2 bases from V and 7 from J; bases not matched to a gene: 8. Germline CDR1 reads LGHDT; CDR2 reads YNNKEL (reference sequence). In nucleotides, the CDR3 is TGTGCCAGCAGCCAACTAACCTCGGGACAGGGTGGCTACACCTTC. This encodes CASSQLTSGQGGYTF.

The chain is built from TRBV5-1 and TRBJ2-2, with a possible D match to TRBD1 (5 bases). Per germline, CDR1 SGHRS and CDR2 YFSETQ. V lost 0 bases and J lost 2, with 8 bases in between. The CDR3 sequence is 15 residues long. The CDR3 sequence is CASSLGQTNTGELFF. CDR3 nucleotide sequence: TGCGCCAGCAGCTTGGGACAGACAAACACCGGGGAGCTGTTTTTT.

The chain employs TRBV6-5 and TRBJ2-5, with D perhaps matching TRBD1 (8 bases). Germline V gives CDR1 MNHEY, CDR2 SVGAGI. This CDR3 contains 13 residues. The V and J ends lost 6 bases and 7 bases respectively, with 15 bases between them. The CDR3 sequence: CASSLTGGGTQYF. The CDR3 nucleotides read TGTGCCAGCAGCCTTACAGGGGGGGGGACCCAGTACTTC.

The V call is TRBV6-6, the J call TRBJ1-2; no clear D gene. The CDR3 is 14 amino acids. CDR1 is MNHNY, CDR2 SVGAGI, per germline (reference sequence). V gave up 0 bases and J gave up 7 bases, with 12 bases separating them. The CDR3 spells CASSYSSQVSGYTF. The CDR3 DNA follows: TGTGCCAGCAGTTACTCGAGTCAAGTTAGTGGCTACACCTTC.

The V and J genes are TRBV7-2 and TRBJ1-5, with 10 bases fitting TRBD1. The V gene end was trimmed by 1 base and the J gene end by 6 bases; junction bases not matched to a gene: 6. This CDR3 spans 16 amino acids. In germline, CDR1 is SGHTA, CDR2 FQGNSA. This CDR3 is CASSLVGQGVGQPQHF. CDR3 nucleotides: TGTGCCAGCAGCTTAGTCGGACAGGGGGTTGGTCAGCCCCAGCATTTT.

CDR3 in amino acids: CASILGGALNYGYTF. CDR3 in DNA: TGTGCCAGCATTCTGGGGGGGGCACTTAACTATGGCTACACCTTC. The chain employs TRBV28 and TRBJ1-2, with D possibly being TRBD1 (6 bases). This CDR3 has 15 residues. V was shortened by 7 bases and J by 1 base, with 16 bases between the two germline ends. Germline CDR1 reads MDHEN; CDR2 reads SYDVKM.

The table lists this clone with many counts. The chain links TRBV4-2 to TRBJ2-1; 8 bases are shared with TRBD2. The germline V gene encodes CDR1 LGHNA and CDR2 YNFKEQ. The CDR3 is 15 amino acids. The trim removed 1 base at V and 8 bases at J, leaving 7 bases unmatched. CDR3 coding DNA: TGTGCCAGCAGCCAAGGCCGGGGGGGCTCGGATGAGCAGTTCTTC. As protein: CASSQGRGGSDEQFF.